These 32 T cell receptor beta chains came from one sample sequenced in a study of human T cells and chemical hapten exposure. TCRdb used MiXCR to reprocess the RACE reads, holding one entry per CDR3 protein. Of under 300,000 distinct CDR3 sequences in the sample, about 7.7% were seen once. The time point denotes: pre-sensitization, week 0. As for treatment: therapeutic diphenylcyclopropenone sensitization with weekly scalp DPC. The sample here was whole blood, taken in connection with sensitization to the hapten diphenylcyclopropenone (DPC). The receptors come from a man aged 18 to 35 with alopecia areata. Some clones in this sample may be carry-over from other donors' samples.

This clonotype was seen only a few times. V usage is TRBV4-1 and J usage is TRBJ1-4; 9 bases match TRBD1. CDR3 length equals 13 residues. The junction had 3 bases not matched to a gene; V was cut back by 5 bases and J by 8 bases. Germline assignment: CDR1 MGHRA and CDR2 YSYEKL. CDR3 sequence: CASSRTGVEKLFF. CDR3 DNA: TGCGCCAGCAGCAGGACAGGGGTAGAAAAACTGTTTTTT.

The chain joins TRBV4-3 to TRBJ2-2; D may be TRBD1 (5 bases). The CDR3 loop spans 16 amino acids. The germline gives CDR1 LGHNA, CDR2 YSLEER. Deletions cut 4 bases from V and 10 bases from J, with 22 bases between. The CDR3 DNA sequence: TGCGCCAGCAGCCGCGTCACTGGGGCCGCTATGCCGGAGCTGTTTTTT. Translated: CASSRVTGAAMPELFF.

This clonotype was picked up a small number of times. The CDR3 coding sequence is TGCAGTGCTTTCTCGGACCAGCAGCCCCAGCATTTT. This sequence encodes CSAFSDQQPQHF. J is TRBJ1-5 and V is TRBV20-1; D is unresolved. The CDR3 spans 12 residues. Trimming removed 5 bases at V and 7 bases at J, with 12 bases between. Germline V CDR1 and CDR2: DFQATT, SNEGSKA (reference sequence).

At least ten counts were recorded for this clonotype. The CDR3 coding sequence is TGTGCCAGCACCACGGACAGTAACTATGGCTACACCTTC. Protein: CASTTDSNYGYTF. This chain uses TRBV12-3 or TRBV12-4 with TRBJ1-2; the D gene is possibly TRBD1 (6 bases). Trimming took 7 bases from V and 1 from J, leaving 10 bases between them. This CDR3 contains 13 residues.

The CDR3 nucleotides are TGTGCTAGTGTGGACGGCTACACTGAAGCTTTCTTT. This translates into CASVDGYTEAFF. This sequence joins TRBV12-5 and TRBJ1-1; no firm D call. The ends were cut back, 7 bases at V and 3 bases at J, with 9 bases in the middle. The CDR3 length is 12 residues. The germline V gene has CDR1 LGHNT and CDR2 FRNRAP.

The rearrangement joins TRBV28 to TRBJ2-1; a possible D gene is TRBD2 (5 bases). The CDR3 runs to 13 residues. Germline V gene sequence: CDR1 MDHEN, CDR2 SYDVKM. Deletions cut 2 bases from V and 5 bases from J, with 7 bases between. CDR3 residues: CASSLPSNNEQFF. The CDR3 bases are TGTGCCAGCAGTTTACCTAGCAACAATGAGCAGTTCTTC.

There are a few counts of this clonotype. CDR3 region: CASSEYGKSDIQYF. The CDR3 DNA reads as TGCGCCAGCAGTGAGTACGGGAAATCGGACATTCAGTACTTC. This chain joins TRBV10-2 and TRBJ2-4; D is possibly TRBD2 (5 bases). Germline V gene sequence: CDR1 WSHSY, CDR2 SAAADI. V was trimmed by 1 base and J by 8 bases, leaving 12 bases between them. This CDR3 contains 14 residues.

This sequence joins TRBV9 and TRBJ1-6; weak D call: TRBD1 (5 bases). This CDR3 is 17 amino acids long. From germline, CDR1 is SGDLS and CDR2 YYNGEE. Trimming stripped 3 bases from V and 2 bases from J, with 15 bases between. Written as DNA, the CDR3 is TGTGCCAGCAGCGCCCACCTAACGGGACCCTATAATTCACCCCTCCACTTT. Translating it yields CASSAHLTGPYNSPLHF. The full variable domain, completed using reference TRBV9 and TRBJ1-6, is DSGVTQTPKHLITATGQRVTLRCSPRSGDLSVYWYQQSLDQGLQFLIQYYNGEERAKGNILERFSAQQFPDLHSELNLSSLELGDSALYFCASSAHLTGPYNSPLHFGNGTRLTVT.

The chain joins TRBV20-1 to TRBJ2-1; 7 bases fit TRBD1. Germline CDR1 reads DFQATT; CDR2 reads SNEGSKA (reference sequence). V dropped 3 bases and J dropped 0; count of bases not matched to a gene: 5. The CDR3 spans 15 residues. The CDR3 DNA follows: TGCAGTGCTAGTGAGGGGGCCAGCTCCTACAATGAGCAGTTCTTC. Amino acid sequence: CSASEGASSYNEQFF.

This clonotype was seen ten or more times. The chain has TRBV6-5 and TRBJ1-3; 10 bases fit TRBD1. The CDR3 spans 19 residues. The V and J ends lost 0 bases and 2 bases, in that order; junction bases with no gene match: 10. Germline CDR1 MNHEY, CDR2 SVGAGI. The CDR3 protein is CASSYSGTGVLSAGNTIYF. CDR3 nucleotide sequence: TGTGCCAGCAGTTACTCCGGGACAGGGGTCCTGTCTGCTGGAAACACCATATATTTT.

This clonotype was seen a few times. The chain is built from TRBV3-1 and TRBJ1-1; no definite D call. Germline CDR1 and CDR2: LGHDT and YNNKEL (reference sequence). The CDR3 runs to 13 residues. The germline V and J ends were trimmed by 1 base and 3 bases, with 6 bases remaining between them. The chain's CDR3 is CASSQAVDTEAFF. CDR3 DNA: TGTGCCAGCAGCCAAGCAGTGGACACTGAAGCTTTCTTT.

This clonotype has only a few counts. J is TRBJ2-3 and V is TRBV5-5; D remains unclear. V lost 1 base and J lost 1, with 10 bases in between. Per germline, CDR1 SGHKS and CDR2 YYEKEE (reference sequence). This CDR3 spans 15 amino acids. The CDR3 sequence is CASSLSSFGTDTQYF. For the CDR3, the DNA is TGTGCCAGCAGCTTGTCATCTTTCGGCACAGATACGCAGTATTTT. The variable domain in full, completed from reference TRBV5-5 and TRBJ2-3, reads DAGVTQSPTHLIKTRGQQVTLRCSPISGHKSVSWYQQVLGQGPQFIFQYYEKEERGRGNFPDRFSARQFPNYSSELNVNALLLGDSALYLCASSLSSFGTDTQYFGPGTRLTVL.

V usage is TRBV6-2 or TRBV6-3 and J usage is TRBJ2-7; D gene uncertain. V was clipped by 0 bases and J by 2 bases, with 14 bases between them. The germline V gene encodes CDR1 MNHEY and CDR2 SVGEGT. The CDR3 is 16 amino acids. In nucleotides, the CDR3 is TGTGCCAGCAGTTACTCGGGCAGGACCGGCACCTACGAGCAGTACTTC. It encodes CASSYSGRTGTYEQYF.

This clonotype came up a few times. The chain employs TRBV29-1 and TRBJ1-5; no reliable D call. The CDR3 sequence is 14 residues long. Germline V lookup: CDR1 SQVTM, CDR2 ANQGSEA. Deletions cut 7 bases from V and 0 bases from J, with 13 bases between. CDR3 bases: TGCAGCGCCGCAACGGGCGGTAGCAATCAGCCCCAGCATTTT. Its translation is CSAATGGSNQPQHF.

The CDR3 sequence: CASSGNTGVTEAFF. As DNA, the CDR3 is TGTGCCAGCAGCGGAAACACAGGGGTCACTGAAGCTTTCTTT. The chain links TRBV5-4 to TRBJ1-1; 7 bases align to TRBD1. J gave up 4 bases and V 4 bases, and 7 bases lay outside the gene matches. Per the germline V gene, CDR1 is SGHNT and CDR2 is YYREEE (reference sequence). This CDR3 is 14 amino acids long.

This clonotype was counted many times. The chain employs TRBV7-2 and TRBJ1-6, with a possible D match to TRBD1 (6 bases). Germline V CDR1 and CDR2: SGHTA, FQGNSA. This CDR3 is built from 13 residues. The ends were cut back, 2 bases at V and 10 bases at J, with 9 bases in the middle. Here the CDR3 reads CASSLSQGSPLHF. CDR3 in DNA: TGTGCCAGCAGCTTAAGTCAGGGGTCACCCCTCCACTTT. Full variable domain (remainder filled in from reference TRBV7-2 and TRBJ1-6): GAGVSQSPSNKVTEKGKDVELRCDPISGHTALYWYRQSLGQGLEFLIYFQGNSAPDKSGLPSDRFSAERTGGSVSTLTIQRTQQEDSAVYLCASSLSQGSPLHFGNGTRLTVT.

A few counts support this clonotype. The chain carries TRBV5-1 and TRBJ2-5, with D perhaps matching TRBD1 (6 bases). The CDR3 is made up of 15 amino acids. Trimming removed 2 bases at V and 2 bases at J, with 13 bases between. Germline CDR1 and CDR2: SGHRS and YFSETQ. The CDR3 DNA reads TGCGCCAGCAGCTTAACAGGGTATATGCAAGAGACCCAGTACTTC. Translation: CASSLTGYMQETQYF. The variable domain in full, completed from reference TRBV5-1 and TRBJ2-5, reads KAGVTQTPRYLIKTRGQQVTLSCSPISGHRSVSWYQQTPGQGLQFLFEYFSETQRNKGNFPGRFSGRQFSNSRSEMNVSTLELGDSALYLCASSLTGYMQETQYFGPGTRLLVL.

Ten or more counts support this clonotype. The chain uses TRBV6-2 or TRBV6-3 and TRBJ1-1; D remains ambiguous. Germline V gene data show CDR1 as MNHEY and CDR2 as SVGEGT. The CDR3 extends over 15 amino acids. Between the trimmed V and J ends, which lost 5 bases and 1 base, there was a span of 14 bases. The DNA for the CDR3 is TGTGCCAGCAGTACGGGCCTTCAGCGGAACACTGAAGCTTTCTTT. This translates into CASSTGLQRNTEAFF.

This clonotype was observed a few times. The V and J genes are TRBV6-2 or TRBV6-3 and TRBJ1-1; 8 bases are a match to TRBD1. V trimming: 7 bases; J trimming: 11 bases; junction bases outside the gene matches: 12. Germline lookup yields CDR1 MNHEY and CDR2 SVGEGT. This CDR3 has 13 amino acids. The CDR3 region has the DNA TGTGCCAGCACTCAGGGCGTCTACAGGGGGGCTTTCTTT. Its protein is CASTQGVYRGAFF.

This clonotype was seen only a few times. The chain uses TRBV7-2 and TRBJ2-3, with 9 bases identical to TRBD2. Germline V gene data show CDR1 as SGHTA and CDR2 as FQGNSA. CDR3 length: 15 residues. J lost 2 bases, V lost 2 bases, and 2 bases had no gene match. The CDR3 reads CASSLLAGYTDTQYF. In nucleotides, the CDR3 is TGTGCCAGCAGCTTACTAGCGGGGTACACAGATACGCAGTATTTT.

The V and J genes are TRBV24-1 and TRBJ2-2; TRBD1 might be the D (6 bases). This CDR3 comprises 14 residues. Germline CDR1 KGHDR, CDR2 SFDVKD. V was pared by 9 bases and J by 1 base, with 11 bases between. CDR3 residues: CATLQGMNTGELFF. CDR3 bases: TGTGCCACCCTCCAGGGGATGAACACCGGGGAGCTGTTTTTT.

This chain connects TRBV5-1 to TRBJ2-3; 8 nucleotides line up with TRBD2. Germline V gene data show CDR1 as SGHRS and CDR2 as YFSETQ. The CDR3 contains 16 residues. The V segment lost 3 bases and the J segment 1 base; nucleotides outside the gene matches: 7. As DNA, the CDR3 is TGCGCCAGCAGCTCGATTAGCGGGGCTGGCACAGATACGCAGTATTTT. This sequence encodes CASSSISGAGTDTQYF.

This clonotype was picked up a small number of times. The chain couples TRBV5-5 to TRBJ1-5; D possibly corresponds to TRBD1 (5 bases). Between the trimmed V and J ends, which lost 0 bases and 5 bases, there was a span of 15 bases. This CDR3 has 16 residues. Looked up from germline, CDR1 is SGHKS and CDR2 is YYEKEE (reference sequence). The CDR3 sequence is CASSLEGTRSDQPQHF. The DNA for the CDR3 is TGTGCCAGCAGCTTGGAGGGGACCCGCTCGGATCAGCCCCAGCATTTT.

V gene TRBV14 combines with J gene TRBJ2-7; D may be TRBD1 or TRBD2 (5 bases each). The CDR3 loop spans 12 amino acids. CDR1 is SGHDN and CDR2 is FVKESK in the germline V gene. V lost 0 bases and J 9 bases, leaving 9 bases between the germline ends. As DNA, the CDR3 is TGTGCCAGCAGCCAAGAAGGGACCGTGCAGTACGTC. As protein: CASSQEGTVQYV.

The rearrangement joins TRBV6-1 to TRBJ1-2; D remains unclear. This CDR3 is built from 12 residues. Germline CDR1 and CDR2: MNHNS and SASEGT. V was shortened by 4 bases and J by 3 bases, with 6 bases between the two germline ends. The CDR3 sequence: CASSVSHYGYTF. CDR3 DNA sequence: TGTGCCAGCAGTGTTTCCCACTATGGCTACACCTTC.

The chain combines TRBV3-1 with TRBJ1-2; tentative D call: TRBD1 (6 bases). V lost 2 bases to trimming and J lost 7 bases, with 11 bases between them. This CDR3 spans 13 amino acids. Germline V gives CDR1 LGHDT, CDR2 YNNKEL (reference sequence). DNA of the CDR3: TGTGCCAGCAGCCAAACGGACAGAAGTGGCTACACCTTC. Its translation is CASSQTDRSGYTF.

This clonotype has just a few counts. This sequence joins TRBV29-1 and TRBJ1-2, with D unresolved. CDR1 SQVTM and CDR2 ANQGSEA come from the germline V gene. CDR3 length: 11 residues. The ends were cut back, 5 bases at V and 4 bases at J, with 8 bases in the middle. CDR3: CSVTSSYGYTF. Here the CDR3 DNA reads TGCAGCGTTACTAGTTCCTATGGCTACACCTTC. Looking up the rest from reference TRBV29-1 and TRBJ1-2 gives the full variable domain: SAVISQKPSRDICQRGTSLTIQCQVDSQVTMMFWYRQQPGQSLTLIATANQGSEATYESGFVIDKFPISRPNLTFSTLTVSNMSPEDSSIYLCSVTSSYGYTFGSGTRLTVV.

This clonotype was counted ten times or more. J is TRBJ1-3 and V is TRBV7-9; weak D call: TRBD1 (6 bases). Trimming removed 5 bases from V and 0 bases from J, with 11 bases in between. The CDR3 has 15 residues. From germline, CDR1 is SEHNR and CDR2 FQNEAQ (reference sequence). The DNA of the CDR3 is TGTGCCAGCAGCCAAGGGACACACTCTGGAAACACCATATATTTT. The encoded protein is CASSQGTHSGNTIYF.

This clonotype was detected ten times or more. The J gene is TRBJ2-7, the V gene TRBV20-1; 9 nucleotides line up with TRBD1. Germline V CDR1 and CDR2: DFQATT, SNEGSKA (reference sequence). The CDR3 length is 13 residues. The junction had 6 bases not matched to a gene; V was cut back by 6 bases and J by 3 bases. The chain's CDR3 is CSAPGQGIYEQYF. CDR3 DNA sequence: TGCAGTGCCCCGGGACAGGGAATCTACGAGCAGTACTTC.

This rearrangement joins TRBV20-1 to TRBJ2-1; no clear D gene. V was cut by 0 bases and J by 0 bases, with 12 bases left in between. Looked up from germline, CDR1 is DFQATT and CDR2 is SNEGSKA (reference sequence). The CDR3 length is 16 residues. The CDR3 spells CSARDSGKSSYNEQFF. The CDR3 nucleotides are TGCAGTGCTAGAGATTCAGGAAAGAGCTCCTACAATGAGCAGTTCTTC.

V and J are TRBV7-9 and TRBJ2-5; tentative D call: TRBD1 (6 bases). The CDR3 has 15 amino acids. Germline CDR1 and CDR2: SEHNR and FQNEAQ (reference sequence). Trimming removed 3 bases at V and 5 bases at J, with 16 bases between. This CDR3 is CASSFSTGRGETQYF. In DNA form, the CDR3 reads TGTGCCAGCAGCTTCTCGACAGGACGCGGGGAGACCCAGTACTTC.

The rearrangement joins TRBV6-5 to TRBJ2-1, with 14 bases identical to TRBD2. J lost 6 bases, V lost 2 bases, and 6 bases had no gene match. CDR1 is MNHEY, CDR2 SVGAGI, per germline. This CDR3 spans 17 amino acids. The DNA for the CDR3 is TGTGCCAGCAGTTACACTACCGGGACTAGCGGGAGCAATGAGCAGTTCTTC. Translated: CASSYTTGTSGSNEQFF.